Listed here are 4 T cell receptor beta chains from one sample, sequenced in a study of Ad26.COV2.S vaccination and SARS-CoV-2 variants. Treatment here: roughly 18 received Ad26.COV2.S at low or high dose, single or two shots; about 5 received placebo; per-sample allocation not given. The samples were gathered on day 63 after the first injection of vaccine or placebo. TCRdb keeps only in-frame clones here, not all; method: immunoSEQ multiplex PCR. The sample has about half a million clones, 80% to 90% seen once; the top ten hold around 1.8%. This sample comprised peripheral blood, obtained in a trial of Ad26.COV2.S vaccine versus placebo. These receptors were taken from a person between 18 and 59 years old who received the Ad26.COV2.S COVID-19 vaccine or a placebo.

The chain couples TRBV28 to TRBJ2-7; 8 nucleotides match TRBD1. This CDR3 spans 15 amino acids. Trimming removed 3 bases from V and 1 base from J; junction bases left unmatched: 5. Germline CDR1 MDHEN, CDR2 SYDVKM. Here the CDR3 reads CASSFQDRVSYEQYF. The CDR3 DNA reads TGTGCCAGCAGTTTTCAGGACAGGGTGTCCTACGAGCAGTACTTC.

The chain joins TRBV2 to TRBJ2-2, with 12 bases identical to TRBD1. Germline CDR1 SNHLY, CDR2 FYNNEI. With 6 bases clipped from V and 5 bases from J, the junction kept 4 bases outside the gene matches. This CDR3 spans 15 amino acids. CDR3 DNA: TGTGCCAGCAGAGGGGACAGGGGGCGGACCGGGGAGCTGTTTTTT. Translation gives CASRGDRGRTGELFF.

The chain carries TRBV7-2 and TRBJ1-6, with a possible D match to TRBD1 (6 bases). The CDR3 runs to 14 residues. V was shortened by 4 bases and J by 10 bases, with 14 bases between the two germline ends. Germline values: CDR1 SGHTA, CDR2 FQGNSA. The CDR3, as DNA: TGTGCCAGCAGCTCAGGGGTTAGTGGCTCACCCCTCCACTTT. Translated: CASSSGVSGSPLHF.

This chain uses TRBV7-2 with TRBJ2-7; TRBD2 aligns across 7 bases. V lost 2 bases and J lost 4; bases outside the gene matches: 8. The germline V gene has CDR1 SGHTA and CDR2 FQGNSA. The CDR3 is 15 residues long. CDR3 amino acids: CASSLIGGSSYEQYF. CDR3 nucleotides: TGTGCCAGCAGCTTAATCGGCGGGAGTTCGTACGAGCAGTACTTC.